This record concerns one T cell receptor (beta chain) sequence. One junction end does not reproduce the germline sequence, and a read error may be involved. Germline V CDR1 and CDR2: SEHNR, FQNEAQ (reference sequence). CDR3 length equals 15 residues. This entry belongs to a study of shared clonotypes between healthy human individuals. Only in-frame clones appear in the TCRdb table, and some are missing; sequencing was by immunoSEQ multiplex PCR. Of 470,000 or so clones in the sample, almost 80% were seen once. The chain is built from TRBV7-9 and TRBJ1-3; D may be TRBD1 (6 bases). The receptor comes from a woman aged 40 to 49 in good health. Some clones in this sample may be carry-over from other donors' samples. The specimen was PBMCs. As DNA, the CDR3 is TGTGCCAGCAGCCAACGAACAGGGTCAGGAAACGCCATACATTTT. Protein sequence: CASSQRTGSGNAIHF.